Below are 29 T cell receptor beta chains sequenced from a single sample in a study of blood T cell repertoires in COVID-19 (dated by TCRdb to the early 2020s). The library was produced with the immunoSEQ multiplex PCR assay. TCRdb obtained this table from immuneACCESS and retained in-frame rearrangements with V and J assigned. These tables miss some clones; where compared with another copy, unresolved V genes account for less than half of the shortfall, and the remainder is unexplained. This sample gives 190,000 or so clones in total; roughly 88% of them show up just once. 9.8% of the sample goes to the ten largest clones. Sequencing was performed on peripheral blood. These receptors all stem from a woman of 80 years or more with acute or convalescent COVID-19.

CDR3 sequence (DNA): TGTGCCAGTAGCGGACTAGCGGGGACTTACGAGCAGTACTTC. Its protein product is CASSGLAGTYEQYF. The gene calls are TRBV19 and TRBJ2-7; 12 nucleotides agree with TRBD2. In germline, CDR1 is LNHDA, CDR2 SQIVND (reference sequence). V was pared by 6 bases and J by 4 bases, with 4 bases of the junction left unmatched. The CDR3 sequence is 14 residues long.

The gene calls are TRBV18 and TRBJ1-1, with D possibly being TRBD1 (5 bases). This CDR3 region has 11 residues. Germline V CDR1 and CDR2: KGHSH, LQKENI. V lost 5 bases and J lost 6, with 7 bases in between. CDR3: CASSAGPEAFF. DNA for the CDR3: TGTGCCAGCTCAGCGGGACCTGAAGCTTTCTTT.

The chain carries TRBV10-1 and TRBJ2-7, with 7 bases lining up with TRBD2. This CDR3 is 13 amino acids long. Germline assignment: CDR1 WNHNN and CDR2 SYGVQD (reference sequence). After removal of 5 bases from V and 2 bases from J, the junction contained 3 bases not matched to a gene. CDR3 in amino acids: CASSSSGTYEQYF. CDR3 DNA sequence: TGCGCCAGCAGTTCTAGCGGAACCTACGAGCAGTACTTC.

This clone was detected a few times. This chain joins TRBV2 and TRBJ1-3, with TRBD1 matching 8 bases. The germline V gene has CDR1 SNHLY and CDR2 FYNNEI. This CDR3 is built from 12 residues. V was clipped by 4 bases and J by 14 bases; unmatched bases: 7. In DNA form, the CDR3 reads TGTGCCAGCAGTGGGGGCCGACAGGGGTTATATTTT. This encodes CASSGGRQGLYF. The entire variable domain, with the rest obtained from reference TRBV2 and TRBJ1-3, is as follows: EPEVTQTPSHQVTQMGQEVILRCVPISNHLYFYWYRQILGQKVEFLVSFYNNEISEKSEIFDDQFSVERPDGSNFTLKIRSTKLEDSAMYFCASSGGRQGLYFGEGSWLTVV.

The chain has TRBV7-2 and TRBJ2-5, with TRBD2 matching over 9 bases. The CDR3 covers 15 residues. With V trimmed by 0 bases and J by 5 bases, 4 bases remained unmatched. Germline values: CDR1 SGHTA, CDR2 FQGNSA. DNA of the CDR3: TGTGCCAGCAGCTTAGCGCGGGGGGGCCGGGAGACCCAGTACTTC. Amino acid sequence: CASSLARGGRETQYF.

The chain carries TRBV24-1 and TRBJ1-2; 7 bases are a match to TRBD1. Germline CDR1 KGHDR, CDR2 SFDVKD. The trim removed 4 bases at V and 0 bases at J, leaving 1 base unmatched. The CDR3 sequence is 14 residues long. For the CDR3, the DNA is TGTGCCACCAGTGAAGGGGGCGCTAACTATGGCTACACCTTC. Its translation: CATSEGGANYGYTF.

V and J are TRBV9 and TRBJ1-2; TRBD1 aligns across 8 bases. Germline V gives CDR1 SGDLS, CDR2 YYNGEE. The CDR3 spans 15 residues. Trimming cost V 0 bases and J 7 bases; bases outside gene matches: 8. The CDR3 is CASSVEQGGISGYTF. The CDR3 region has the DNA TGTGCCAGCAGCGTAGAACAGGGGGGCATCTCTGGCTACACCTTC.

The chain has TRBV30 and TRBJ2-7; tentatively, D is TRBD2 (7 bases). Germline V lookup: CDR1 GTSNPN, CDR2 SVGIG (reference sequence). This CDR3 is built from 14 residues. Trimming shortened V by 2 bases and J by 9 bases, and 20 bases separated the two germline ends. The CDR3 DNA reads TGTGCCTGGAGTATCGGGGCGGGGGCCGGCCCGCAGTACTTC. Its translation: CAWSIGAGAGPQYF.

The chain employs TRBV6-5 and TRBJ1-1; TRBD1 matches at 7 bases. The J segment lost 0 bases and the V segment lost 4 bases, leaving 8 bases of the junction unmatched. This CDR3 has 16 residues. CDR1 and CDR2 from the germline V gene are MNHEY and SVGAGI. The CDR3 is CASSFSTGPMNTEAFF. The CDR3 coding sequence is TGTGCCAGCAGTTTTTCGACAGGGCCAATGAACACTGAAGCTTTCTTT.

The genes are TRBV29-1 and TRBJ2-3, with D unresolved. This CDR3 is 12 amino acids long. Trimming cost V 4 bases and J 4 bases, with 9 bases left between them. Germline-derived CDR1 and CDR2 are SQVTM and ANQGSEA. The CDR3 nucleotides read TGCAGCGTTGTTCCCACGGCAGATACGCAGTATTTT. Protein: CSVVPTADTQYF.

The rearrangement joins TRBV27 to TRBJ1-2; TRBD1 might be the D (6 bases). There are 12 residues in the CDR3. Between the trimmed V and J ends, which lost 10 bases and 2 bases, there was a span of 11 bases. The germline CDR1 and CDR2 sequences are MNHEY and SMNVEV (reference sequence). The CDR3 here is CATGRGNYGYTF. CDR3 coding DNA: TGTGCCACCGGAAGGGGGAACTATGGCTACACCTTC.

The gene calls are TRBV11-2 and TRBJ1-1; maybe TRBD1 (6 bases). This CDR3 contains 18 residues. V was shortened by 3 bases and J by 4 bases, with 24 bases between the two germline ends. CDR1 and CDR2 from the germline V gene are SGHAT and FQNNGV. CDR3 DNA: TGTGCCAGCAGCTTCGGGGGGAGAGGGGGTTATTCGTCCACTGAAGCTTTCTTT. Translating it yields CASSFGGRGGYSSTEAFF.

In DNA, the CDR3 is TGCGCCAGCAGCGTACAACCCCGGGACAGAACGACTAATGAAAAACTGTTTTTT. This gives the protein CASSVQPRDRTTNEKLFF. The chain joins TRBV5-1 to TRBJ1-4, with 7 bases identical to TRBD1. The V gene end was trimmed by 4 bases and the J gene end by 2 bases; junction bases not matched to a gene: 14. The germline gives CDR1 SGHRS, CDR2 YFSETQ. The CDR3 spans 18 residues.

The chain has TRBV11-3 and TRBJ1-1; possible D gene TRBD1, 6 bases. Deletions cut 5 bases from V and 8 bases from J, with 18 bases between. Germline V gene data show CDR1 as SGHNT and CDR2 as YENEEA. The CDR3 is 14 residues long. CDR3 nucleotide sequence: TGTGCCAGCAGCCCCACGGGGGGGGCAAGAGAAGCTTTCTTT. Its translation is CASSPTGGAREAFF.

The rearrangement links TRBV19 to TRBJ2-1, with 7 bases matching TRBD2. The length of the CDR3 is 14 residues. V lost 4 bases to trimming and J lost 6 bases; unmatched junction nucleotides: 6. Germline CDR1 LNHDA, CDR2 SQIVND (reference sequence). This CDR3 is CASSTTGLVNEQFF. CDR3 in DNA: TGTGCCAGTAGTACCACCGGACTAGTCAATGAGCAGTTCTTC.

The rearrangement links TRBV5-1 to TRBJ1-1; no definite D call. This CDR3 has 16 amino acids. V dropped 2 bases and J dropped 0 bases, with 14 bases sitting between them. Per the germline V gene, CDR1 is SGHRS and CDR2 is YFSETQ. The CDR3 here is CASSFGGGTLNTEAFF. In nucleotides, the CDR3 is TGCGCCAGCAGCTTCGGCGGCGGCACTTTGAACACTGAAGCTTTCTTT. The whole variable domain, filled in from reference TRBV5-1 and TRBJ1-1, reads KAGVTQTPRYLIKTRGQQVTLSCSPISGHRSVSWYQQTPGQGLQFLFEYFSETQRNKGNFPGRFSGRQFSNSRSEMNVSTLELGDSALYLCASSFGGGTLNTEAFFGQGTRLTVV.

The J gene is TRBJ2-2, the V gene TRBV23-1; 7 bases align to TRBD2. TRBV23-1 is reported as an ORF; its role is uncertain. Trimming removed 4 bases from V and 5 bases from J; junction bases left unmatched: 4. CDR3 length: 14 amino acids. The CDR3 nucleotides are TGCGCCAGCAGTCGTAAAGCGGGGACCGGGGAGCTGTTTTTT. It yields the protein CASSRKAGTGELFF.

The chain uses TRBV29-1 and TRBJ2-7; D is unresolved. Trimming pared 4 bases from V and 3 bases from J, leaving 16 bases between. The CDR3 runs to 14 residues. CDR1 is SQVTM and CDR2 is ANQGSEA in the germline V gene. Here the CDR3 reads CSVVVPSSLYEQYF. The CDR3 DNA reads as TGCAGCGTTGTTGTGCCCAGTTCCCTCTACGAGCAGTACTTC.

This clone was found a few times. The chain joins TRBV3-1 (or the pseudogene TRBV3-2) to TRBJ1-4; 9 positions match TRBD1. Germline V CDR1 and CDR2: LGHDT, YNNKEL (reference sequence). Unmatched junction bases numbered 6, after V lost 3 bases and J lost 7 bases. The CDR3 runs 15 residues. Written as DNA, the CDR3 is TGTGCCAGCAGCCACCGCGGGACAGGGCGTGAAAAACTGTTTTTT. Translated: CASSHRGTGREKLFF.

The CDR3 DNA follows: TGTGCCAGTAGTAGGGACAGATCTAATGAGCAGTTCTTC. As protein: CASSRDRSNEQFF. This chain connects TRBV19 to TRBJ2-1; 7 bases fit TRBD1. The CDR3 spans 13 residues. Germline CDR1 LNHDA, CDR2 SQIVND (reference sequence). V dropped 4 bases and J dropped 7; count of bases not matched to a gene: 4.

J is TRBJ2-1 and V is TRBV19; a possible D gene is TRBD1 (5 bases). V lost 4 bases and J 6 bases, leaving 13 bases between the germline ends. The CDR3 contains 14 residues. Germline V lookup: CDR1 LNHDA, CDR2 SQIVND (reference sequence). CDR3 sequence: CASSTLAGINEQFF. Written as DNA, the CDR3 is TGTGCCAGTAGTACCCTCGCAGGGATCAATGAGCAGTTCTTC.

This sequence joins TRBV7-9 and TRBJ2-7, with D tentatively TRBD2 (6 bases). The CDR3 totals 14 residues. The V gene lost 0 bases and the J gene lost 0 bases, with 6 bases spanning the gap. Germline V gene data show CDR1 as SEHNR and CDR2 as FQNEAQ (reference sequence). The CDR3 coding sequence is TGTGCCAGCAGCTTAGCGGGAGGCTCCTACGAGCAGTACTTC. This translates into CASSLAGGSYEQYF.

The chain employs TRBV7-9 and TRBJ2-3; possibly TRBD2 for D (7 bases). The CDR3 runs 16 residues. Germline V gene sequence: CDR1 SEHNR, CDR2 FQNEAQ (reference sequence). V was clipped by 1 base and J by 2 bases, with 13 bases between them. CDR3 bases: TGTGCCAGCAGCTTAGGGCCAGCGGGACACACAGATACGCAGTATTTT. Residues: CASSLGPAGHTDTQYF.

The rearrangement uses TRBV6-5 and TRBJ1-1; possibly TRBD1 for D (5 bases). Germline CDR1 MNHEY, CDR2 SVGAGI. The CDR3 has 15 residues. The germline V and J ends were trimmed by 8 bases and 0 bases, with 16 bases remaining between them. CDR3 residues: CASFPGGDVNTEAFF. As DNA, the CDR3 is TGTGCCAGCTTTCCTGGCGGGGACGTGAACACTGAAGCTTTCTTT.

As to this clone: An end of the junction does not agree with germline; a read error may underlie this. The rearrangement joins TRBV7-2 to TRBJ1-1; D remains unclear. CDR1 is SGHTA, CDR2 FQGNSA, per germline. The CDR3 is 12 residues long. The CDR3 loop is CASSLANGAGYF. DNA for the CDR3: TGTGCCAGCAGCTTAGCGAATGGAGCCGGATACTTT.

As DNA, the CDR3 is TGTGCCAGCAGCGCCCGGGACAAGAACACTGAAGCTTTCTTT. Translation gives CASSARDKNTEAFF. This chain joins TRBV5-5 and TRBJ1-1; possibly TRBD1 for D (6 bases). Looked up from germline, CDR1 is SGHKS and CDR2 is YYEKEE (reference sequence). The CDR3 extends over 14 amino acids. The ends were cut back, 4 bases at V and 1 base at J, with 11 bases in the middle.

This clone has more than one count but fewer than ten. V usage is TRBV29-1 and J usage is TRBJ1-3, with D perhaps TRBD1 (6 bases). The V end was cut by 6 bases, the J end by 3 bases, with 15 bases between. CDR3 length equals 14 residues. Germline V gene data show CDR1 as SQVTM and CDR2 as ANQGSEA. In DNA form, the CDR3 reads TGCAGCGTGGAACAGGGCTTAGGTGGAAACACCATATATTTT. Protein sequence: CSVEQGLGGNTIYF.

This chain connects TRBV15 to TRBJ2-2; 9 bases align to TRBD1. CDR1 is LNHNV, CDR2 YYDKDF, per germline (reference sequence). This CDR3 is built from 18 residues. After removal of 3 bases from V and 6 bases from J, the junction contained 14 bases not matched to a gene. CDR3 loop: CATSSWDRVTRGAGELFF. The CDR3 DNA sequence: TGTGCCACCAGCAGCTGGGACAGGGTAACCCGGGGGGCCGGGGAGCTGTTTTTT.

The rearrangement uses TRBV12-5 and TRBJ1-5; 9 bases match TRBD1. CDR1 is LGHNT, CDR2 FRNRAP, per germline. The CDR3 totals 17 residues. The junction had 14 bases not matched to a gene; V was cut back by 6 bases and J by 5 bases. CDR3 nucleotide sequence: TGTGCTAGTGGGATCGATTTGGGACAGGGAACCTATCAGCCCCAGCATTTT. Protein sequence: CASGIDLGQGTYQPQHF.